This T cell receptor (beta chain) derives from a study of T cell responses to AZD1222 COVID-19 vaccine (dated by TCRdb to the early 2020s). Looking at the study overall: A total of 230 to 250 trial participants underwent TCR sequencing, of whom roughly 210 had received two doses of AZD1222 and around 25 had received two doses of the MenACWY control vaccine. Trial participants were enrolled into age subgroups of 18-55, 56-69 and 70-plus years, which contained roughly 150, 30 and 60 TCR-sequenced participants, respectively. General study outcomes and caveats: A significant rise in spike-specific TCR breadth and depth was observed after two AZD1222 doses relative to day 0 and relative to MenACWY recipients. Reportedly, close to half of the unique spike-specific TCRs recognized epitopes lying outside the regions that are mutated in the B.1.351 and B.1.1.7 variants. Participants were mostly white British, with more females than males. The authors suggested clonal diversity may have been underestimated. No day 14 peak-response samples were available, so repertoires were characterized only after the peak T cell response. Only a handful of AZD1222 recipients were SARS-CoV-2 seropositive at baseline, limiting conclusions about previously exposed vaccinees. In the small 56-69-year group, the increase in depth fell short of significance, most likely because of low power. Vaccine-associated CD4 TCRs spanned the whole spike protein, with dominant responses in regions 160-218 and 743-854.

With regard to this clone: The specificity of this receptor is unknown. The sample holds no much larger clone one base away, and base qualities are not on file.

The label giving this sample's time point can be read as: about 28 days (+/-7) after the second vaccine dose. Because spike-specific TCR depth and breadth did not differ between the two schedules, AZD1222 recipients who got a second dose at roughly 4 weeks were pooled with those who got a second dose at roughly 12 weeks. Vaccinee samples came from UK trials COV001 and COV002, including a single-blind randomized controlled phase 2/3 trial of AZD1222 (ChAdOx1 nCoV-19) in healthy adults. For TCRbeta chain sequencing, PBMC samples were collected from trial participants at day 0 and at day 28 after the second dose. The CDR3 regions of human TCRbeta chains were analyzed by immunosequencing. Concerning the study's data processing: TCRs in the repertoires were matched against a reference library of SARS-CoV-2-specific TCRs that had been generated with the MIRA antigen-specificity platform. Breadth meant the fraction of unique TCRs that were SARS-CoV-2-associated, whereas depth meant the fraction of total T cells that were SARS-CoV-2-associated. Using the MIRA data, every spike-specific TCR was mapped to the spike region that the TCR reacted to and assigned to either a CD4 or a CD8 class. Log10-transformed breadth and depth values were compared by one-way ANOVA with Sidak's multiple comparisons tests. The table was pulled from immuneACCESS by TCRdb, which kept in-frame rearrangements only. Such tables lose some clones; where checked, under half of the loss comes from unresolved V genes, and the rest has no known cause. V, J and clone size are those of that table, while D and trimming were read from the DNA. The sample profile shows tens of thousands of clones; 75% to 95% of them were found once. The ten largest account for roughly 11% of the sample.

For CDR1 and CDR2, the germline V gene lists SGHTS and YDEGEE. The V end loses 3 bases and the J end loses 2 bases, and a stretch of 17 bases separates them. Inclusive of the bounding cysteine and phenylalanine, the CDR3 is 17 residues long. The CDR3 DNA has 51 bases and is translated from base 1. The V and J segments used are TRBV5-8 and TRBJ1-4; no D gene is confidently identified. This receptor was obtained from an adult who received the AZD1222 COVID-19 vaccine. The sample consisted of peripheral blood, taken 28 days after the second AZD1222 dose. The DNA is TGTGCCAGCAGCTATGGCAGATCTGGGGTTACTAATGAAAAACTGTTTTTT. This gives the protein CASSYGRSGVTNEKLFF.